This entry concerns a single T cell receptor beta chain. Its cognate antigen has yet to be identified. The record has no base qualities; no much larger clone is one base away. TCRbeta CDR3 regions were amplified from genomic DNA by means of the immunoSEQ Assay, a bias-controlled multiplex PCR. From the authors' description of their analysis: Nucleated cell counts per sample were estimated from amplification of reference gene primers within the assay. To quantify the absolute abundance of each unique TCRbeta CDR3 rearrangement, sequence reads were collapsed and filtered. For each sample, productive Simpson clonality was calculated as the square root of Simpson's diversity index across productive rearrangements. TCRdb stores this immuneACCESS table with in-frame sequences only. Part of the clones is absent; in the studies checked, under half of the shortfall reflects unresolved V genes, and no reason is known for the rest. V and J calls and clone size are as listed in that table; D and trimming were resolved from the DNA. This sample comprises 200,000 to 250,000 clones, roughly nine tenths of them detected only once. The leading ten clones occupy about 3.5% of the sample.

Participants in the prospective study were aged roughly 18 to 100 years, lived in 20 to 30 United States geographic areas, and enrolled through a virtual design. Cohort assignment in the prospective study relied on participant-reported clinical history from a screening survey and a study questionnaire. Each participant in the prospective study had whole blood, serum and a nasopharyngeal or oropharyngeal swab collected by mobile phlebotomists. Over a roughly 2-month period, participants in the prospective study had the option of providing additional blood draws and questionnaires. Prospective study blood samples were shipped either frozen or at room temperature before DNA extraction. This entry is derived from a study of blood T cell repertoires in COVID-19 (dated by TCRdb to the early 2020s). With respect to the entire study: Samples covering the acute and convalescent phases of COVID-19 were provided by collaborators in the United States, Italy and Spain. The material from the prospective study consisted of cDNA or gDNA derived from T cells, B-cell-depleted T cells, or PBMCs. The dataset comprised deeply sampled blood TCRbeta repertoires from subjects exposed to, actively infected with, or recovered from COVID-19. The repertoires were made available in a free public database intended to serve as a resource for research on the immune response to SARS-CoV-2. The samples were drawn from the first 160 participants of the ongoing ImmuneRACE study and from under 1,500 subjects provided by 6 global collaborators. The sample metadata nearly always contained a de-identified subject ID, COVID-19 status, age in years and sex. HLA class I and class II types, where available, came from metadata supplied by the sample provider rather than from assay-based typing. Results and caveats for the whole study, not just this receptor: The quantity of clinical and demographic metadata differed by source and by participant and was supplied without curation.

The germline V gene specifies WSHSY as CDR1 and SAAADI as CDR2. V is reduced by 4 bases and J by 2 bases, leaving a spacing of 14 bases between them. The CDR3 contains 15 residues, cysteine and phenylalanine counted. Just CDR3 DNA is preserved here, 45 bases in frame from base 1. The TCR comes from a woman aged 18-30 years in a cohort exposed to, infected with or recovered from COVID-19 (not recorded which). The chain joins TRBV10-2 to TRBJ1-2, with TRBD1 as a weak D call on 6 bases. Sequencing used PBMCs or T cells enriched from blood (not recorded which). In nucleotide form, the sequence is TGCGCCAGCAGTGCTTCCTTAAGGGGGAACTATGGCTACACCTTC. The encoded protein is CASSASLRGNYGYTF.